A single TCR beta chain is shown here with its context. Its antigen is not known. CDR3 length: 19 amino acids. J lost 0 bases, V lost 0 bases, and 10 bases had no gene match. The germline CDR1 and CDR2 sequences are LGHDT and YNNKEL (reference sequence). TCRdb redid the calling of the reads with MiXCR, one entry per CDR3 protein. The repertoire has fewer than 550,000 distinct CDR3 sequences, 16% of them found once; the top ten carry roughly a quarter. The data stem from a study of T cell repertoires in cytomegalovirus infection. Looking at the study overall: CMV infection together with matching HLA type was indicated by public TCR beta signatures.

The study's findings and limits: Based on cumulative public TCR beta family frequency, carriers of CMV plus the relevant HLA were identified. HLA-C-restricted TCR beta clonotypes specific for CMV led the ex vivo response.

The source material was CD8+ T cells from PBMCs. The TCR originated in a human donor in good health (CMV status not recorded). Some clones in this sample may be carry-over from other donors' samples. The chain joins TRBV3-1 to TRBJ2-2, with TRBD2 matching 7 bases. The CDR3 DNA sequence: TGTGCCAGCAGCCAAGACCGGTGGGCTAGCGGAGCGAACACCGGGGAGCTGTTTTTT. Its protein product is CASSQDRWASGANTGELFF.